Listed here is a single T cell receptor (beta chain). The antigen this receptor binds is unknown. Base qualities were left out, and no much larger clone turns up one base away. Trimming removed 0 bases from V and 3 bases from J; the gene matches leave 6 bases unexplained. The CDR3 runs 16 residues from the cysteine to the phenylalanine. The read is trimmed to its CDR3 DNA, 48 bases read in frame from base 1. Taken from the germline V gene, the CDR1 and CDR2 loops are SGHAT and FQNNGV. This entry comes from a study of cytomegalovirus exposure and HLA in healthy donors (dated by TCRdb to about 2017). General notes on the study: The 550 to 750 repertoires of the first cohort and the 120 validation repertoires were produced on the same platform, according to a later analysis. The study combined high-throughput TCR immunosequencing, statistical association of individual TCRs with disease status, and machine learning to predict cytomegalovirus infection status. The study aimed to test whether signatures of past pathogen exposure could be identified by cataloging public T cell receptors. In addition to the first cohort of 650 to 800 subjects, a separate validation cohort of 130 or so different subjects was used.

Separate from the roughly 650-subject first cohort, the validation cohort of more than 90 subjects was the group to which the donors belonged. The library was generated by the immunoSEQ multiplex PCR assay. The paper's data handling went like this. A statistical classification framework was developed to diagnose cytomegalovirus status using the catalog of TCR beta chain sequences. TCRdb's version of the immuneACCESS table is confined to in-frame rearrangements and falls short of the full clone set. An unresolved V gene accounts for under half of the shortfall where checked; the remainder is of unknown origin. The V and J calls and clone size are taken from that table; D and trimming were inferred from the DNA. The sample data list about 150,000 clones, and about 88% of these were observed just once. The ten largest clones take up 20% to 25% of the sample. Overall results and qualifications from the work: The classifier was reported to diagnose cytomegalovirus status with high specificity and sensitivity in both the original and validation cohorts. In vitro tests confirmed that a few of the cytomegalovirus-associated TCR beta chains recognize cytomegalovirus antigens. It was suggested by the authors that the approach could potentially be generalized to other disease states and immunological phenotypes. The study listed 164 TCR beta chains as associated with cytomegalovirus. Across donors, most TCR sequences were observed very rarely, whereas some public TCRs were present in many individuals. Of the cluster scores, roughly 93% were above 0 in a later analysis, which found that TCRs clustered in the first cohort also tended to co-occur in the 120 validation repertoires. All 120 or so repertoires were used to score co-occurrence in the validation cohort in a later analysis, because that analysis had no HLA typing for the cohort.

The sequence was collected from a man younger than 35 in good health and CMV-seropositive. Input material: PBMCs. The chain links TRBV11-2 with TRBJ2-7; the central 9 bases match TRBD2. At the DNA level, the sequence is TGTGCCAGCAGCTTAGAGGGACTAGCTTTGGGCTACGAGCAGTACTTC. It encodes CASSLEGLALGYEQYF.